These 28 T cell receptor beta chains were sequenced from one sample in a study of blood T cell repertoires in COVID-19. Sequenced by immunoSEQ multiplex PCR; TCRdb stores in-frame clones only, minus some. This sample carries roughly 110,000 clones, over 80% of them seen once, and the ten largest clones take approximately 1.2%. The sequencing sample was made of peripheral blood. The receptors were gathered from a woman in her 30s with acute or convalescent COVID-19.

V is TRBV7-8 and J is TRBJ2-2; 10 nucleotides agree with TRBD1. This CDR3 spans 16 amino acids. V was pared by 5 bases and J by 4 bases, with 7 bases of the junction left unmatched. Germline lookup yields CDR1 SGHVS and CDR2 FQNEAQ. CDR3 sequence reads: CASSPGGQGFTGELFF. The CDR3 region has the DNA TGTGCCAGCAGCCCTGGGGGACAGGGGTTCACCGGGGAGCTGTTTTTT.

The chain carries TRBV28 and TRBJ1-2; 8 nucleotides line up with TRBD1. V trimming: 4 bases; J trimming: 4 bases; junction bases outside the gene matches: 5. CDR3 length: 14 residues. The germline CDR1 and CDR2 sequences are MDHEN and SYDVKM. CDR3 sequence (DNA): TGTGCCAGCAGTTCCCGGACAGGGCTCTATGGCTACACCTTC. It translates to CASSSRTGLYGYTF.

The chain's CDR3 is CASRTSGNEQFF. The CDR3 nucleotides are TGCGCCAGCAGAACCAGCGGGAATGAGCAGTTCTTC. The V call is TRBV5-1, the J call TRBJ2-1, with D perhaps TRBD2 (6 bases). CDR1 is SGHRS, CDR2 YFSETQ, per germline. The CDR3 has 12 residues. V was shortened by 5 bases and J by 7 bases, with 10 bases between the two germline ends.

This sequence joins TRBV30 and TRBJ1-6; TRBD1 matches 10 bases. There are 14 residues in the CDR3. Germline CDR1 reads GTSNPN; CDR2 reads SVGIG (reference sequence). The V gene end was trimmed by 4 bases and the J gene end by 9 bases; junction bases not matched to a gene: 6. The CDR3: CAWKRTGGRSPLHF. The CDR3 DNA sequence: TGTGCCTGGAAACGGACAGGGGGTCGTTCACCCCTCCACTTT.

The chain links TRBV6-2 or TRBV6-3 to TRBJ1-5, with TRBD1 as a possible D gene (5 bases). This CDR3 has 19 residues. Trimming shortened V by 6 bases and J by 2 bases, and 26 bases separated the two germline ends. Germline V CDR1 and CDR2: MNHEY, SVGEGT. The CDR3 spells CASSTASRSRVIGNQPQHF. The CDR3 nucleotides read TGTGCCAGCAGCACAGCAAGCCGGTCCAGGGTAATTGGCAATCAGCCCCAGCATTTT.

The J gene is TRBJ1-1, the V gene TRBV30, with 8 nucleotides matching TRBD1. Germline CDR1 is GTSNPN and CDR2 is SVGIG (reference sequence). The V and J ends lost 1 base and 0 bases, in that order; junction bases with no gene match: 10. This CDR3 is 17 amino acids long. The CDR3 loop is CAWSGADRVLMNTEAFF. CDR3 sequence (DNA): TGTGCCTGGAGTGGGGCGGACAGGGTCTTAATGAACACTGAAGCTTTCTTT. Variable domain in full (rest from reference TRBV30 and TRBJ1-1): SQTIHQWPATLVQPVGSPLSLECTVEGTSNPNLYWYRQAAGRGLQLLFYSVGIGQISSEVPQNLSASRPQDRQFILSSKKLLLSDSGFYLCAWSGADRVLMNTEAFFGQGTRLTVV.

The CDR3 bases are TGTGCCGCCAGACAGGAAGAGAACACTGAAGCTTTCTTT. This translates into CAARQEENTEAFF. The chain couples TRBV10-3 to TRBJ1-1; possibly TRBD1 for D (6 bases). The CDR3 is made up of 13 amino acids. From germline, CDR1 is ENHRY and CDR2 SYGVKD. V gave up 11 bases and J gave up 1 base, with 14 bases separating them.

The chain recombines TRBV7-9 with TRBJ1-4, with 7 bases that match TRBD1. Looked up from germline, CDR1 is SEHNR and CDR2 is FQNEAQ (reference sequence). After removal of 5 bases from V and 7 bases from J, the junction contained 7 bases not matched to a gene. The CDR3 loop spans 14 amino acids. The CDR3 DNA reads as TGTGCCAGCAGCGGCGGGACAGCCATTGAAAAACTGTTTTTT. It translates to CASSGGTAIEKLFF. Drawing the rest from reference TRBV7-9 and TRBJ1-4, the complete variable domain is DTGVSQNPRHKITKRGQNVTFRCDPISEHNRLYWYRQTLGQGPEFLTYFQNEAQLEKSRLLSDRFSAERPKGSFSTLEIQRTEQGDSAMYLCASSGGTAIEKLFFGSGTQLSVL.

The genes are TRBV2 and TRBJ1-4; possibly TRBD1 for D (6 bases). The CDR3 totals 13 residues. Germline V CDR1 and CDR2: SNHLY, FYNNEI. V was pared by 8 bases and J by 1 base, with 8 bases between. CDR3 in DNA: TGTGCCAGCTTACAGGGAACTAATGAAAAACTGTTTTTT. Residues: CASLQGTNEKLFF.

The chain combines TRBV5-1 with TRBJ2-3, with 12 bases fitting TRBD2. The CDR3 runs 16 residues. The germline V gene has CDR1 SGHRS and CDR2 YFSETQ. V shed 0 bases, J shed 4 bases, and the junction held 3 bases outside the gene matches. The CDR3 reads CASSLASGGASDTQYF. Written as DNA, the CDR3 is TGCGCCAGCAGCTTGGCTAGCGGGGGGGCTTCAGATACGCAGTATTTT.

The chain has TRBV10-2 and TRBJ2-7, with TRBD1 identical over 8 bases. In germline, CDR1 is WSHSY, CDR2 SAAADI. After removal of 4 bases from V and 7 bases from J, the junction contained 6 bases not matched to a gene. CDR3 length: 13 residues. The CDR3 loop reads CASSGQGAGEQYF. The CDR3 DNA is TGCGCCAGCAGTGGGCAGGGGGCGGGGGAGCAGTACTTC.

The chain links TRBV7-2 to TRBJ1-5; D gene uncertain. Trimming removed 5 bases at V and 2 bases at J, with 13 bases between. Germline loops: CDR1 SGHTA, CDR2 FQGNSA. The length of the CDR3 is 15 residues. CDR3 residues: CASSAGEGGNQPQHF. CDR3 sequence (DNA): TGTGCCAGCAGCGCCGGGGAAGGTGGCAATCAGCCCCAGCATTTT. Full variable domain (missing parts from reference TRBV7-2 and TRBJ1-5): GAGVSQSPSNKVTEKGKDVELRCDPISGHTALYWYRQSLGQGLEFLIYFQGNSAPDKSGLPSDRFSAERTGGSVSTLTIQRTQQEDSAVYLCASSAGEGGNQPQHFGDGTRLSIL.

The V and J genes are TRBV19 and TRBJ2-3, with TRBD2 matching over 7 bases. With 0 bases clipped from V and 1 base from J, the junction kept 7 bases outside the gene matches. The V gene's germline CDR1 is LNHDA and CDR2 SQIVND (reference sequence). The CDR3 spans 17 residues. CDR3 in amino acids: CASSIDPSAGGTDTQYF. The CDR3 DNA sequence: TGTGCCAGTAGTATAGATCCTAGCGCGGGGGGCACAGATACGCAGTATTTT.

CDR3: CASSIPGGTDRAVGYTF. The DNA for the CDR3 is TGTGCCAGTAGTATTCCGGGCGGAACCGACAGGGCGGTTGGCTACACCTTC. The V gene is TRBV19, the J gene TRBJ1-2, with 7 bases fitting TRBD1. Trimming took 3 bases from V and 7 from J; bases not matched to a gene: 17. Germline V gives CDR1 LNHDA, CDR2 SQIVND (reference sequence). This CDR3 has 17 residues.

The chain combines TRBV19 with TRBJ1-4; tentative D call: TRBD1 (5 bases). This CDR3 has 14 amino acids. Germline V gene lookup returns CDR1 LNHDA and CDR2 SQIVND (reference sequence). Trimming cost V 7 bases and J 7 bases, with 16 bases left between them. The CDR3 reads CASTSGARGEKLFF. The CDR3 region has the DNA TGTGCCAGTACCTCTGGGGCGAGAGGTGAAAAACTGTTTTTT. Complete variable domain (other parts from reference TRBV19 and TRBJ1-4): DGGITQSPKYLFRKEGQNVTLSCEQNLNHDAMYWYRQDPGQGLRLIYYSQIVNDFQKGDIAEGYSVSREKKESFPLTVTSAQKNPTAFYLCASTSGARGEKLFFGSGTQLSVL.

The chain combines TRBV11-2 with TRBJ1-1, with 8 bases identical to TRBD1. J lost 1 base, V lost 4 bases, and 5 bases had no gene match. The CDR3 is 15 residues long. Germline lookup yields CDR1 SGHAT and CDR2 FQNNGV. CDR3 amino acids: CASSSSDRANTEAFF. DNA for the CDR3: TGTGCCAGCAGCTCCTCGGACAGGGCGAACACTGAAGCTTTCTTT.

V and J are TRBV7-8 and TRBJ2-7; perhaps TRBD1 as D (6 bases). The germline gives CDR1 SGHVS, CDR2 FQNEAQ. The CDR3 runs to 15 residues. V shed 4 bases and J shed 3 bases, with 16 bases lying between them. The CDR3 DNA follows: TGTGCCAGCAGCTCAGAACCCGGACAGAGCTACGAGCAGTACTTC. Translating gives CASSSEPGQSYEQYF. Using reference TRBV7-8 and TRBJ2-7 for the parts outside the CDR3, the full variable domain is GAGVSQSPRYKVAKRGQDVALRCDPISGHVSLFWYQQALGQGPEFLTYFQNEAQLDKSGLPSDRFFAERPEGSVSTLKIQRTQQEDSAVYLCASSSEPGQSYEQYFGPGTRLTVT.

The rearrangement joins TRBV24-1 to TRBJ1-2, with D perhaps TRBD1 (6 bases). Trimming took 4 bases from V and 6 from J, leaving 14 bases between them. The CDR3 has 14 amino acids. Germline loops: CDR1 KGHDR, CDR2 SFDVKD. The CDR3 here is CATSDRGETNGYTF. CDR3 DNA sequence: TGTGCCACCAGTGACAGGGGCGAAACGAATGGCTACACCTTC.

The chain joins TRBV2 to TRBJ1-6, with 8 bases lining up with TRBD1. The germline gives CDR1 SNHLY, CDR2 FYNNEI. The CDR3 runs to 15 residues. Trimming cost V 6 bases and J 9 bases; bases outside gene matches: 10. The CDR3: CASRHGQGSGSPLHF. DNA of the CDR3: TGTGCCAGCAGGCACGGACAGGGTTCGGGTTCACCCCTCCACTTT.

V usage is TRBV5-4 and J usage is TRBJ1-6; 7 bases fit TRBD1. The germline V gene has CDR1 SGHNT and CDR2 YYREEE (reference sequence). J lost 5 bases, V lost 5 bases, and 4 bases had no gene match. The CDR3 is made up of 14 amino acids. CDR3 DNA: TGTGCCAGCAGTACCGACAGGGATAATTCACCCCTCCACTTT. It specifies CASSTDRDNSPLHF.

The chain has TRBV13 and TRBJ2-2; D remains unclear. V was cut by 3 bases and J by 4 bases, with 18 bases left in between. Looked up from germline, CDR1 is PRHDT and CDR2 is FYEKMQ (reference sequence). The CDR3 runs to 17 residues. The CDR3 DNA sequence: TGTGCCAGCAGCTTCCTTCTGTCCTCGAGAGCCACCGGGGAGCTGTTTTTT. Translated: CASSFLLSSRATGELFF.

This clone was observed a handful of times. The V call is TRBV4-3, the J call TRBJ2-3; 11 bases line up with TRBD2. Germline values: CDR1 LGHNA, CDR2 YSLEER. The CDR3 consists of 16 residues. V was pared by 3 bases and J by 0 bases, with 2 bases of the junction left unmatched. CDR3: CASSQGTSGSTDTQYF. CDR3 DNA: TGCGCCAGCAGCCAGGGGACTAGCGGTAGCACAGATACGCAGTATTTT.

The chain couples TRBV5-6 to TRBJ1-1; 12 bases fit TRBD1. Losses at the gene ends were 3 bases for V and 8 bases for J; bases not matched to a gene: 5. The length of the CDR3 is 14 residues. Germline V gives CDR1 SGHDT, CDR2 YYEEEE. The CDR3 sequence: CASSWGQGAVEAFF. DNA of the CDR3: TGTGCCAGCAGCTGGGGACAGGGGGCTGTCGAAGCTTTCTTT.

This clone was counted a single time. The CDR3 reads CASSPVQGATEAFF. The CDR3 DNA reads as TGCGCCAGCAGCCCGGTACAGGGGGCCACTGAAGCTTTCTTT. The J gene is TRBJ1-1, the V gene TRBV5-1; TRBD1 matches 9 bases. Germline loops: CDR1 SGHRS, CDR2 YFSETQ. V lost 4 bases, J lost 4 bases, and 5 bases stayed unmatched. The CDR3 consists of 14 residues.

The chain couples TRBV28 to TRBJ2-1; D remains ambiguous. The CDR3 totals 14 residues. V was shortened by 6 bases and J by 1 base, with 10 bases between the two germline ends. Germline CDR1 and CDR2: MDHEN and SYDVKM. CDR3 loop: CASRFVESYNEQFF. The CDR3 bases are TGTGCCAGCAGGTTCGTGGAGTCCTACAATGAGCAGTTCTTC.

The chain couples TRBV3-1 (or the pseudogene TRBV3-2) to TRBJ2-7; possibly TRBD1 for D (5 bases). Germline assignment: CDR1 LGHDT and CDR2 YNNKEL (reference sequence). The V and J ends lost 5 bases and 0 bases respectively, with 14 bases between them. CDR3 length: 15 residues. The CDR3 coding sequence is TGTGCCAGCAGCTATTTCAGCAGGGCCTCCTACGAGCAGTACTTC. It is translated as CASSYFSRASYEQYF.

This sequence joins TRBV27 and TRBJ1-1; D may be TRBD1 (6 bases). Trimming left V 7 bases short and J 4 bases short, with 25 bases between. Germline V lookup: CDR1 MNHEY, CDR2 SMNVEV (reference sequence). The CDR3 sequence is 17 residues long. CDR3 nucleotide sequence: TGTGCCAGCAAAATGACAGGCCTATTGGGGCGCAGCACTGAAGCTTTCTTT. Residues: CASKMTGLLGRSTEAFF.

This chain uses TRBV7-2 with TRBJ2-3, with 7 bases fitting TRBD2. The V segment lost 5 bases and the J segment 3 bases; nucleotides outside the gene matches: 17. The CDR3 runs 18 residues. The V gene's germline CDR1 is SGHTA and CDR2 FQGNSA. CDR3 sequence (DNA): TGTGCCAGCAGCATCCGGGACTACACACCCGCTGCTACAGATACGCAGTATTTT. It codes for CASSIRDYTPAATDTQYF.